Shown below are 23 T cell receptor beta chains from a single sample sequenced in a study of blood T cell repertoires in COVID-19. Sequenced by immunoSEQ multiplex PCR; TCRdb stores in-frame clones only, minus some. The repertoire consists of about 94,000 clones, with around 74% occurring once and the leading ten covering over 3.5%. Sequenced input: peripheral blood. All receptors come from a man between 65 and 85 years old with COVID-19, enrolled during active disease.

V usage is TRBV5-1 and J usage is TRBJ1-2, with 11 bases lining up with TRBD1. Germline CDR1 SGHRS, CDR2 YFSETQ. The CDR3 loop spans 16 amino acids. The ends lost 4 bases at V and 8 bases at J; junction bases unmatched: 13. This chain's CDR3 is CASSTGQGASSLGYTF. DNA of the CDR3: TGCGCCAGCAGCACCGGACAGGGGGCCTCTTCATTGGGCTACACCTTC.

The chain has TRBV5-1 and TRBJ1-4, with D tentatively TRBD1 (5 bases). CDR1 and CDR2 (germline): SGHRS, YFSETQ. V lost 5 bases and J lost 4, with 12 bases in between. There are 14 residues in the CDR3. In nucleotides, the CDR3 is TGCGCCAGCAGTTCGGACACGAGTAATGAAAAACTGTTTTTT. Translated, it gives CASSSDTSNEKLFF.

The chain combines TRBV9 with TRBJ2-1, with TRBD2 matching 9 bases. V gave up 0 bases and J gave up 3 bases; unmatched junction bases: 1. CDR1 is SGDLS, CDR2 YYNGEE, per germline. The length of the CDR3 is 15 residues. This chain's CDR3 is CASSVASGIYNEQFF. In DNA, the CDR3 is TGTGCCAGCAGCGTAGCTAGCGGGATCTACAATGAGCAGTTCTTC.

The gene calls are TRBV3-1 (or the pseudogene TRBV3-2) and TRBJ2-5; 8 bases match TRBD2. Germline CDR1 reads LGHDT; CDR2 reads YNNKEL (reference sequence). The V and J ends lost 2 bases and 4 bases, in that order; junction bases with no gene match: 15. This CDR3 spans 18 amino acids. CDR3: CASSQFKRESGSRETQYF. CDR3 nucleotides: TGTGCCAGCAGCCAATTTAAGCGGGAGAGTGGGAGCAGAGAGACCCAGTACTTC.

The chain is built from TRBV7-2 and TRBJ1-6; D ambiguous. Trimming removed 1 base from V and 11 bases from J, with 15 bases in between. Germline CDR1 and CDR2: SGHTA and FQGNSA. The CDR3 spans 15 residues. As DNA, the CDR3 is TGTGCCAGCAGCTTAGGGGCCCCGATCCGAACACCCCTCCACTTT. Protein product: CASSLGAPIRTPLHF. The complete variable domain, with remaining parts taken from reference TRBV7-2 and TRBJ1-6, reads GAGVSQSPSNKVTEKGKDVELRCDPISGHTALYWYRQSLGQGLEFLIYFQGNSAPDKSGLPSDRFSAERTGGSVSTLTIQRTQQEDSAVYLCASSLGAPIRTPLHFGNGTRLTVT.

This clone was seen a single time. This sequence joins TRBV28 and TRBJ2-7; 8 bases are a match to TRBD2. CDR1 MDHEN and CDR2 SYDVKM come from the germline V gene. J was trimmed by 2 bases and V by 5 bases; bases with no gene match: 8. The CDR3 has 15 amino acids. CDR3 residues: CASSPRGGGAYEQYF. CDR3 sequence (DNA): TGTGCCAGCAGTCCCCGGGGGGGAGGGGCCTACGAGCAGTACTTC.

The V and J genes are TRBV4-1 and TRBJ2-5; 7 bases map to TRBD1. Germline assignment: CDR1 MGHRA and CDR2 YSYEKL. Trimming took 2 bases from V and 2 from J; bases not matched to a gene: 8. There are 16 residues in the CDR3. In DNA form, the CDR3 reads TGCGCCAGCAGCCAAAGCACCGGGACAGCTCAAGAGACCCAGTACTTC. Protein product: CASSQSTGTAQETQYF.

This clone was counted a few times. The CDR3 sequence: CASSLPRDTQYF. The CDR3 DNA is TGTGCCAGCAGTCTCCCCAGAGATACGCAGTATTTT. The chain employs TRBV12-3 or TRBV12-4 and TRBJ2-3; D call uncertain. The CDR3 sequence is 12 residues long. V gave up 5 bases and J gave up 5 bases, with 8 bases separating them.

The chain is built from TRBV25-1 and TRBJ2-1; D is ambiguous. The CDR3 has 12 residues. The V gene's germline CDR1 is MGHDK and CDR2 SYGVNS. V lost 3 bases and J 12 bases, leaving 12 bases between the germline ends. For the CDR3, the DNA is TGTGCCAGCAGTGAGATCCTCTACGGGCAGTTCTTC. This encodes CASSEILYGQFF.

The count of this clone is one. The chain couples TRBV11-2 to TRBJ2-1, with TRBD2 matching 11 bases. The germline CDR1 and CDR2 sequences are SGHAT and FQNNGV. The CDR3 length is 15 residues. Trimming at V came to 4 bases and at J to 7 bases, leaving 6 bases not matched to a gene. CDR3 bases: TGTGCCAGCAGCTATAGCGGGAGGGCCGATAATGAGCAGTTCTTC. This gives the protein CASSYSGRADNEQFF.

The gene calls are TRBV7-3 and TRBJ2-2; 7 bases are shared with TRBD2. The CDR3 extends over 15 amino acids. V gave up 5 bases and J gave up 1 base; unmatched junction bases: 4. Germline V gene sequence: CDR1 SGHTA, CDR2 FQGTGA. CDR3 amino acids: CASSRTSENTGELFF. The CDR3 DNA follows: TGTGCCAGCAGCCGAACTAGCGAGAACACCGGGGAGCTGTTTTTT. Combining the CDR3 with reference TRBV7-3 and TRBJ2-2 gives the whole variable domain GAGVSQTPSNKVTEKGKYVELRCDPISGHTALYWYRQSLGQGPEFLIYFQGTGAADDSGLPNDRFFAVRPEGSVSTLKIQRTERGDSAVYLCASSRTSENTGELFFGEGSRLTVL.

This rearrangement joins TRBV3-1 (or the pseudogene TRBV3-2) to TRBJ1-2; tentative D call: TRBD1 (5 bases). This CDR3 region has 11 residues. Between the trimmed V and J ends, which lost 4 bases and 5 bases, there was a span of 5 bases. Per the germline V gene, CDR1 is LGHDT and CDR2 is YNNKEL (reference sequence). Here the CDR3 DNA reads TGTGCCAGCAGCCCAGGGTATGGCTACACCTTC. Residues: CASSPGYGYTF.

The chain uses TRBV6-5 and TRBJ1-6; D might be TRBD1 (5 bases). This CDR3 spans 15 amino acids. Germline CDR1 is MNHEY and CDR2 is SVGAGI. The V gene lost 2 bases and the J gene lost 6 bases, with 11 bases spanning the gap. CDR3 nucleotides: TGTGCCAGCAGTTACGGGGACTTGTCTAATTCACCCCTCCACTTT. The encoded protein is CASSYGDLSNSPLHF.

In this sample, this clone turned up a few times. V and J are TRBV5-1 and TRBJ2-2, with unresolved D. The CDR3 consists of 12 residues. The V end was cut by 2 bases, the J end by 8 bases, with 7 bases between. The V gene's germline CDR1 is SGHRS and CDR2 YFSETQ. CDR3 residues: CASSFPEGELFF. The CDR3 DNA reads as TGCGCCAGCAGCTTTCCGGAGGGGGAGCTGTTTTTT.

The chain recombines TRBV19 with TRBJ2-2; possibly TRBD2 for D (6 bases). CDR1 LNHDA and CDR2 SQIVND come from the germline V gene (reference sequence). The CDR3 totals 15 residues. V shed 1 base and J shed 2 bases, with 8 bases lying between them. CDR3: CASSIAGVNTGELFF. The CDR3 bases are TGTGCCAGTAGTATAGCGGGAGTAAACACCGGGGAGCTGTTTTTT.

V and J are TRBV5-6 and TRBJ2-5, with 11 positions matching TRBD2. The V gene end was trimmed by 1 base and the J gene end by 2 bases; junction bases not matched to a gene: 4. Germline CDR1 is SGHDT and CDR2 is YYEEEE. CDR3 length: 16 residues. CDR3 in amino acids: CASSLLASGRQETQYF. CDR3 sequence (DNA): TGTGCCAGCAGCTTGTTGGCTAGCGGGAGGCAAGAGACCCAGTACTTC.

The chain uses TRBV5-1 and TRBJ2-7; TRBD2 is a possible D gene (6 bases). The V and J ends lost 0 bases and 6 bases respectively, with 10 bases between them. The CDR3 sequence is 13 residues long. The germline V gene encodes CDR1 SGHRS and CDR2 YFSETQ. CDR3 region: CASSLDRRAEQYF. The CDR3 region has the DNA TGCGCCAGCAGCTTGGACAGGAGGGCCGAGCAGTACTTC.

The chain carries TRBV3-1 (or the pseudogene TRBV3-2) and TRBJ2-7, with TRBD1 matching 7 bases. Germline CDR1 LGHDT, CDR2 YNNKEL (reference sequence). V shed 1 base and J 5 bases; nucleotides not matched to a gene: 11. This CDR3 is built from 16 residues. CDR3 in DNA: TGTGCCAGCAGCCAAGTACTAACCAGGGGGATCGACGAGCAGTACTTC. Translation: CASSQVLTRGIDEQYF.

This chain links TRBV18 with TRBJ2-7; tentatively, D is TRBD1 (5 bases). This CDR3 spans 13 amino acids. Germline V lookup: CDR1 KGHSH, CDR2 LQKENI. V was pared by 3 bases and J by 2 bases, with 8 bases between. CDR3 region: CASSPTVTYEQYF. In DNA form, the CDR3 reads TGTGCCAGCTCACCGACAGTGACCTACGAGCAGTACTTC.

This clone turned up a few times. Here the CDR3 DNA reads TGTGCCAGCAGCCAACAGCTGGGAGGGCACACTGAAGCTTTCTTT. Translation gives CASSQQLGGHTEAFF. This sequence joins TRBV4-2 and TRBJ1-1; the D is unclear. This CDR3 is built from 15 residues. Germline V CDR1 and CDR2: LGHNA, YNFKEQ. Trimming removed 2 bases at V and 3 bases at J, with 13 bases between.

The V call is TRBV19, the J call TRBJ2-1; 12 bases fit TRBD2. V shed 6 bases and J 6 bases; nucleotides not matched to a gene: 3. The V gene's germline CDR1 is LNHDA and CDR2 SQIVND (reference sequence). The CDR3 is 14 residues long. The CDR3 reads CASRTSGRTNEQFF. DNA of the CDR3: TGTGCCAGTAGGACTAGCGGGAGAACCAATGAGCAGTTCTTC.

The J gene is TRBJ1-2, the V gene TRBV28; 7 bases match TRBD1. V lost 7 bases, J lost 4 bases, and 21 bases stayed unmatched. CDR3 length: 18 amino acids. CDR1 is MDHEN and CDR2 is SYDVKM in the germline V gene. The CDR3 nucleotides are TGTGCCAGCACCGACGTTATCGCAGGGGGATTAATGGCCTATGGCTACACCTTC. This sequence encodes CASTDVIAGGLMAYGYTF.

There are a few counts of this clone. CDR3 bases: TGTGCCAGCAGGAGGTTTTCTATGGAGCAGTTCTTC. Its translation: CASRRFSMEQFF. The V call is TRBV6-5, the J call TRBJ2-1, with D unclear. The CDR3 is 12 residues long. CDR1 is MNHEY and CDR2 is SVGAGI in the germline V gene. Deletions cut 6 bases from V and 10 bases from J, with 13 bases between.